This T cell receptor beta chain was identified during a study of Ad26.COV2.S vaccination and SARS-CoV-2 variants (dated by TCRdb to the early 2020s). About the full investigation: Donors in the vaccine arm were drawn from COV1001, a phase I-IIa trial of Ad26.COV2.S in healthy adults that was multicentre, randomized, double-blind and placebo-controlled. Ad26.COV2.S was given intramuscularly at 5x10^10 or 1x10^11 viral particles, as a single shot or as two shots 56 days apart. The specificity and breadth of SARS-CoV-2-reactive T cell receptors after Ad26.COV2.S vaccination were assessed by TCRbeta repertoire sequencing. The TCR-sequenced set comprised around 30 samples: around 20 Ad26.COV2.S vaccine recipients, 5 placebo recipients and 8 SARS-CoV-2 convalescent individuals. Trial participants were randomized into five groups of five: low-dose or high-dose Ad26.COV2.S given once or twice, or placebo on both occasions. Blinding of investigators to trial group allocation was maintained during experiments and outcome assessment.

V sheds 0 bases and J sheds 10 bases, leaving 17 bases between their ends. CDR1 and CDR2 are drawn from the germline V gene (reference sequence): SGHNT, YYREEE. The CDR3, cysteine through phenylalanine, is 15 amino acids long. Only the CDR3 region is kept as DNA, spanning 45 bases read in frame from base 1. The treatment or condition label, as the study defines it: some 20 received Ad26.COV2.S at low or high dose, single or two shots; 5 received placebo; per-sample allocation not given. For vaccine and placebo recipients, repertoires were sequenced using samples collected on day 63 after the first injection. In Cohort 1b, 25 to 30 adults aged 18-55 years were enrolled at a single site in Boston, USA, between 29 July and 7 August 2020. Ad26.COV2.S was a replication-incompetent adenovirus type 26 vector expressing a prefusion-stabilized SARS-CoV-2 spike protein from the original Wuhan strain. The immunoSEQ Assay was used to sequence TCRbeta CDR3 regions. After extraction, genomic DNA underwent amplification by bias-controlled multiplex PCR, followed by high-throughput sequencing. In the authors' own workflow: To quantify the absolute abundance of every unique TCRbeta CDR3 region, sequences were collapsed and filtered. Usable DNA was measured by amplifying reference genes present in all nucleated cells, and TCRbeta template counts were normalized to that usable DNA to estimate T cell fraction. Repertoire TCRs were annotated as SARS-CoV-2-specific by exact matching of V gene, CDR3 amino acid sequence and J gene to a known reactive TCR set. The reference SARS-CoV-2 TCR set was obtained from MIRA and was filtered for enrichment in COVID-19-positive ImmuneCODE repertoires, whereby public or cross-reactive TCRs were removed. Using the MIRA antigens, annotated TCRs were further analysed by specific ORF or by position within an ORF. Breadth was defined as the number of annotated unique rearrangements divided by the total number of unique productive rearrangements, and depth was defined as the summed frequency of the annotated unique rearrangements. Two-sided Wilcoxon rank-sum tests were applied when comparing TCR breadth between groups. TCRdb stores this immuneACCESS table with in-frame sequences only. Part of the clones is absent; in the studies checked, under half of the shortfall reflects unresolved V genes, and no reason is known for the rest. V and J calls plus clone size are reproduced from that table; the DNA served to infer D and trimming. The sample table records hundreds of thousands of clones; 80% to 90% of these occur just once. Around 3.7% of the sample comes from the top ten.

Paper-wide results and their limitations: Vaccine and placebo recipients had comparable non-spike TCR breadth, which fits with the vaccine containing only spike. According to the authors, total T cell responses may have been underestimated by the TCR breadth and depth analyses. Comparing responses between vaccine doses or regimens was not something the study was powered to do. Substantial breadth of spike-specific CD8+ and CD4+ T cell responses was reported after vaccination. Ad26.COV2.S recipients had higher spike-specific TCR breadth than placebo recipients (P = 0.0014).

With regard to this clone: Its antigen is still unknown. No much larger clone exists at a distance of one base, and base qualities are not known.

The sample in question was peripheral blood, obtained in a trial of Ad26.COV2.S vaccine versus placebo. The receptor comes from a person aged 18-65 years who received the Ad26.COV2.S COVID-19 vaccine or a placebo. The chain was built from TRBV5-4 and TRBJ2-1; the D call is tentative, TRBD1 or TRBD2, as each matches 5 bases. The CDR3 sequence is CASSLGPGRGNEQFF. The nucleotide sequence reads as follows: TGTGCCAGCAGCTTGGGGCCGGGACGAGGTAACGAGCAGTTCTTC.